One and the same sample provided the 17 T cell receptor beta chains below, sequenced in a study of Tregs in tolerant kidney transplant recipients. The protocol was immunoSEQ multiplex PCR, while the TCRdb copy is restricted to in-frame clones and leaves out a portion. Among around 230,000 clones listed, roughly 84% were seen once. Sequencing was done on a sample of CD4+ T cells from blood. These receptors came from a human donor in good health.

This chain joins TRBV7-6 and TRBJ2-3; a weak D match, TRBD1 (5 bases). The CDR3 has 15 residues. Per germline, CDR1 SGHVS and CDR2 FNYEAQ. The germline V and J ends were trimmed by 5 bases and 2 bases, with 14 bases remaining between them. In DNA form, the CDR3 reads TGTGCCAGCAGCCCGGACACGCCAGCCACAGATACGCAGTATTTT. Protein product: CASSPDTPATDTQYF.

This sequence joins TRBV2 and TRBJ2-3; D possibly matches TRBD1 or TRBD2 (6 bases each). The CDR3 is 15 amino acids. The V gene's germline CDR1 is SNHLY and CDR2 FYNNEI. Trimming left V 5 bases short and J 2 bases short, with 14 bases between. The CDR3 spells CASSFGGTITDTQYF. CDR3 bases: TGTGCCAGCAGTTTCGGAGGGACAATCACAGATACGCAGTATTTT.

The CDR3, as DNA: TGTGCCAGCAGCCCCCAGACAGGGCGACAAGAGACCCAGTACTTC. It encodes CASSPQTGRQETQYF. V usage is TRBV7-3 and J usage is TRBJ2-5; 7 nucleotides match TRBD1. CDR1 is SGHTA and CDR2 is FQGTGA in the germline V gene. Trimming removed 5 bases from V and 2 bases from J; junction bases left unmatched: 8. The CDR3 sequence is 15 residues long.

The table lists this clone with a few counts. The chain links TRBV5-6 to TRBJ2-1; 11 bases are shared with TRBD2. Trimming took 4 bases from V and 4 from J; bases not matched to a gene: 7. Germline values: CDR1 SGHDT, CDR2 YYEEEE. The CDR3 sequence is 16 residues long. DNA for the CDR3: TGTGCCAGCAGCCGCTATAGCGGGGGGGCTTACAATGAGCAGTTCTTC. Translated: CASSRYSGGAYNEQFF.

This clone was recorded once. The chain uses TRBV29-1 and TRBJ2-5; D call uncertain. The CDR3 extends over 14 amino acids. Germline V gene lookup returns CDR1 SQVTM and CDR2 ANQGSEA. With 6 bases removed from V and 0 bases from J, the gap between germline ends came to 14 bases. The DNA for the CDR3 is TGCAGCGTCGTTAGGGCCTTGTACCAAGAGACCCAGTACTTC. This translates into CSVVRALYQETQYF.

The J gene is TRBJ1-5, the V gene TRBV4-1, with 7 positions matching TRBD1. The germline gives CDR1 MGHRA, CDR2 YSYEKL. V lost 3 bases and J lost 0; bases outside the gene matches: 8. The CDR3 is made up of 17 amino acids. The CDR3 nucleotides read TGCGCCAGCAGCCAGCCCCGACAGGGATATAGCAATCAGCCCCAGCATTTT. Translating gives CASSQPRQGYSNQPQHF.

The chain links TRBV19 to TRBJ1-2; 8 nucleotides align to TRBD1. The germline CDR1 and CDR2 sequences are LNHDA and SQIVND (reference sequence). The CDR3 extends over 14 amino acids. V dropped 5 bases and J dropped 5; count of bases not matched to a gene: 7. CDR3 sequence (DNA): TGTGCCAGTAGTCAGACAGGGGCAAGGTATGGCTACACCTTC. The encoded protein is CASSQTGARYGYTF.

This rearrangement joins TRBV4-2 to TRBJ1-2; 7 nucleotides align to TRBD1. Germline CDR1 and CDR2: LGHNA and YNFKEQ. The CDR3 has 16 residues. Losses at the gene ends were 1 base for V and 2 bases for J; bases not matched to a gene: 7. The CDR3 nucleotides are TGTGCCAGCAGCCAAGCTTGGGGACAGAGAAACTATGGCTACACCTTC. This encodes CASSQAWGQRNYGYTF.

The rearrangement joins TRBV29-1 to TRBJ2-1; perhaps TRBD2 as D (6 bases). V dropped 4 bases and J dropped 8 bases, with 12 bases sitting between them. Germline V gives CDR1 SQVTM, CDR2 ANQGSEA. The CDR3 is 12 amino acids. The CDR3 DNA follows: TGCAGCGTTGGCCGACTAGTCGATGAGCAGTTCTTC. As protein: CSVGRLVDEQFF.

The chain uses TRBV5-1 and TRBJ1-4; 7 bases match TRBD1. Looked up from germline, CDR1 is SGHRS and CDR2 is YFSETQ. The junction had 7 bases not matched to a gene; V was cut back by 7 bases and J by 4 bases. CDR3 length equals 14 residues. The DNA for the CDR3 is TGCGCCAGCGGACTCGGGACAGTTAATGAAAAACTGTTTTTT. Translated, it gives CASGLGTVNEKLFF.

This clone has only a few counts. The chain is built from TRBV27 and TRBJ1-1, with D unresolved. CDR1 MNHEY and CDR2 SMNVEV come from the germline V gene (reference sequence). V shed 0 bases and J shed 5 bases, with 13 bases lying between them. This CDR3 spans 15 amino acids. CDR3 coding DNA: TGTGCCAGCAGTTTATCTCTCAGACGGACGACTGAAGCTTTCTTT. This sequence encodes CASSLSLRRTTEAFF.

This clone was counted a single time. This chain uses TRBV7-2 with TRBJ2-5; maybe TRBD2 (5 bases). Germline values: CDR1 SGHTA, CDR2 FQGNSA. The ends were cut back, 5 bases at V and 1 base at J, with 17 bases in the middle. The CDR3 sequence is 16 residues long. DNA for the CDR3: TGTGCCAGCAGCCCCTCGATGGCGGGCCCCCAAGAGACCCAGTACTTC. Its translation is CASSPSMAGPQETQYF.

This sequence joins TRBV11-3 and TRBJ2-1; 8 nucleotides match TRBD1. Germline CDR1 reads SGHNT; CDR2 reads YENEEA. The CDR3 totals 14 residues. Losses at the gene ends were 4 bases for V and 3 bases for J; bases not matched to a gene: 2. In DNA form, the CDR3 reads TGTGCCAGCAGCTCAGACAGGGGCTACAATGAGCAGTTCTTC. Its protein is CASSSDRGYNEQFF.

This chain connects TRBV12-5 to TRBJ1-2; no firm D call. With 5 bases removed from V and 7 bases from J, the gap between germline ends came to 23 bases. The CDR3 has 16 amino acids. Germline V CDR1 and CDR2: LGHNT, FRNRAP. CDR3 DNA sequence: TGTGCTAGTGGTCTCATCCTCGGGAACCCCGAACGTGGCTACACCTTC. Amino acid sequence: CASGLILGNPERGYTF.

This clone was seen a handful of times. In nucleotides, the CDR3 is TGTGCCAGCAGCGACAGGGCCATCTCCTATAATTCACCCCTCCACTTT. This translates into CASSDRAISYNSPLHF. This chain uses TRBV7-2 with TRBJ1-6; 7 nucleotides agree with TRBD1. This CDR3 contains 16 residues. Germline CDR1 reads SGHTA; CDR2 reads FQGNSA. Unmatched junction bases numbered 4, after V lost 5 bases and J lost 0 bases.

This clone was found once. The chain has TRBV18 and TRBJ2-1; D might be TRBD1 (6 bases). The CDR3 loop spans 12 amino acids. Deletions cut 4 bases from V and 10 bases from J, with 11 bases between. CDR1 and CDR2 from the germline V gene are KGHSH and LQKENI. The CDR3: CASSLDRNEQFF. For the CDR3, the DNA is TGTGCCAGCTCACTCGACAGGAACGAGCAGTTCTTC.

The chain links TRBV28 to TRBJ1-5; D not resolved. Trimming cost V 6 bases and J 0 bases, with 6 bases left between them. The CDR3 runs to 13 residues. From germline, CDR1 is MDHEN and CDR2 SYDVKM. CDR3 nucleotide sequence: TGTGCCAGCAGACGAGATAGCAATCAGCCCCAGCATTTT. The encoded protein is CASRRDSNQPQHF.